Each of the 24 T cell receptor beta chains below was sequenced from the same sample in a study of T cells in Graves' hyperthyroidism and ophthalmopathy. Amplified TCR beta CDR3 regions derived from RNA transcripts. RT-PCR in the first round (using the HTBI primer set) targeted the TCR CDR3. Each CDR3 protein is one row after TCRdb ran MiXCR on the multiplex PCR reads. The table has more than 500,000 distinct CDR3 sequences, approximately 14% seen once. The sample comprised blood. The receptors were sampled from a woman in her 40s with Graves' hyperthyroidism.

The chain carries TRBV28 and TRBJ2-2; 7 bases align to TRBD1. V lost 0 bases to trimming and J lost 2 bases; unmatched junction nucleotides: 6. CDR3 length: 17 amino acids. In germline, CDR1 is MDHEN, CDR2 SYDVKM. The CDR3 loop is CASSLWRYRGNTGELFF. The CDR3 DNA follows: TGTGCCAGCAGTTTATGGAGGTACAGGGGTAACACCGGGGAGCTGTTTTTT.

This clonotype occurred many times. The V and J genes are TRBV5-1 and TRBJ2-1, with TRBD1 as a possible D gene (6 bases). V lost 1 base to trimming and J lost 10 bases, with 12 bases between them. From germline, CDR1 is SGHRS and CDR2 YFSETQ. CDR3 size: 13 residues. The CDR3 nucleotides are TGCGCCAGCAGCTTGTCCCCAACAGGGGAGCAGTTCTTC. It translates to CASSLSPTGEQFF.

This chain connects TRBV19 to TRBJ1-2; no firm D call. V lost 3 bases to trimming and J lost 8 bases, with 13 bases between them. The CDR3 sequence is 13 residues long. Germline assignment: CDR1 LNHDA and CDR2 SQIVND (reference sequence). The CDR3 sequence is CASSMGTVRGYTF. The CDR3, as DNA: TGTGCCAGTAGTATGGGTACTGTGCGCGGCTACACCTTC.

The V and J genes are TRBV9 and TRBJ2-5; 10 positions match TRBD2. The CDR3 extends over 14 amino acids. The V gene end was trimmed by 4 bases and the J gene end by 3 bases; junction bases not matched to a gene: 3. Looked up from germline, CDR1 is SGDLS and CDR2 is YYNGEE. This CDR3 is CASSRSGREETQYF. In nucleotides, the CDR3 is TGTGCCAGCAGCCGAAGCGGGAGGGAAGAGACCCAGTACTTC.

In nucleotides, the CDR3 is TGTGCCAGCAGCCAAGGACAGGGGCGAAATGAAAAACTGTTTTTT. Protein sequence: CASSQGQGRNEKLFF. The genes are TRBV7-9 and TRBJ1-4; 9 nucleotides align to TRBD1. The CDR3 consists of 15 residues. CDR1 is SEHNR and CDR2 is FQNEAQ in the germline V gene (reference sequence). The trim removed 5 bases at V and 5 bases at J, leaving 6 bases unmatched.

V and J are TRBV19 and TRBJ2-7; TRBD2 matches 7 bases. The CDR3 sequence is 13 residues long. V lost 8 bases and J lost 1; bases outside the gene matches: 5. From germline, CDR1 is LNHDA and CDR2 SQIVND (reference sequence). CDR3 in amino acids: CASGRAGSYEQYF. CDR3 bases: TGTGCCAGTGGGAGAGCGGGATCCTACGAGCAGTACTTC.

The V and J genes are TRBV5-1 and TRBJ2-5; D remains ambiguous. Germline V gives CDR1 SGHRS, CDR2 YFSETQ. V lost 4 bases to trimming and J lost 0 bases, with 10 bases between them. This CDR3 has 14 amino acids. The CDR3 nucleotides read TGCGCCAGCAGCCGAACAGATCACCAAGAGACCCAGTACTTC. This sequence encodes CASSRTDHQETQYF.

In the case of this clonotype: A much larger clone sits a single nucleotide away, making a read error possible. The J gene is TRBJ2-3, the V gene TRBV28, with D possibly being TRBD1 (5 bases). CDR3 length: 13 residues. Trimming shortened V by 10 bases and J by 4 bases, and 15 bases separated the two germline ends. The germline V gene has CDR1 MDHEN and CDR2 SYDVKM. CDR3 nucleotides: TGTGCCAACAGGCCACCTTCCCCAGATACGCAGTATTTT. This gives the protein CANRPPSPDTQYF.

This clonotype was seen a few times. The rearrangement uses TRBV6-2 or TRBV6-3 and TRBJ1-5, with D maybe TRBD1 (6 bases). Germline loops: CDR1 MNHEY, CDR2 SVGEGT. The CDR3 is made up of 12 amino acids. Trimming shortened V by 5 bases and J by 8 bases, and 10 bases separated the two germline ends. CDR3 loop: CASSHRDKPQHF. DNA for the CDR3: TGTGCCAGCAGTCACCGGGACAAGCCCCAGCATTTT.

This rearrangement joins TRBV20-1 to TRBJ2-1; 12 nucleotides align to TRBD2. Matching the DNA end better, TRBJ2-7 makes the J call doubtful. Germline CDR1 is DFQATT and CDR2 is SNEGSKA (reference sequence). The CDR3 has 18 residues. The DNA for the CDR3 is TGCAGTGCTAGGGATAGGACTAGCGGGAAGGTATCCTACAATGAGCAGTACTTC. This codes for CSARDRTSGKVSYNEQYF.

The chain links TRBV6-1 to TRBJ2-3, with D perhaps matching TRBD1 (6 bases). Germline V gene lookup returns CDR1 MNHNS and CDR2 SASEGT. This CDR3 is 13 amino acids long. V dropped 3 bases and J dropped 4 bases, with 8 bases sitting between them. The CDR3 bases are TGTGCCAGCAGTGACCCAGGGGCAGATACGCAGTATTTT. Protein sequence: CASSDPGADTQYF.

This clonotype was observed at least ten times. This sequence joins TRBV29-1 and TRBJ2-5; D may be TRBD1 or TRBD2 (5 bases each). The CDR3 loop spans 11 amino acids. The V end was cut by 4 bases, the J end by 4 bases, with 7 bases between. Germline V lookup: CDR1 SQVTM, CDR2 ANQGSEA. CDR3 loop: CSVVGVETQYF. As DNA, the CDR3 is TGCAGCGTTGTGGGGGTAGAGACCCAGTACTTC. Supplemented by reference TRBV29-1 and TRBJ2-5, the full variable domain reads SAVISQKPSRDICQRGTSLTIQCQVDSQVTMMFWYRQQPGQSLTLIATANQGSEATYESGFVIDKFPISRPNLTFSTLTVSNMSPEDSSIYLCSVVGVETQYFGPGTRLLVL.

The table lists this clonotype with a count of one. This rearrangement joins TRBV27 to TRBJ2-1; 11 nucleotides agree with TRBD2. The J segment lost 1 base and the V segment lost 8 bases, leaving 10 bases of the junction unmatched. CDR1 MNHEY and CDR2 SMNVEV come from the germline V gene (reference sequence). The CDR3 sequence is 17 residues long. CDR3 protein: CASRRTSGPYSYNEQFF. CDR3 sequence (DNA): TGTGCCAGCCGGAGGACTAGCGGGCCGTATTCCTACAATGAGCAGTTCTTC.

About this clonotype itself: With a far larger clone one base away, a read error is the likely cause. The missing conserved phenylalanine or tryptophan at the end of this CDR3 makes a read error likely. The chain has TRBV18 and TRBJ2-3; D is undetermined. The CDR3 spans 13 residues. CDR1 and CDR2 from the germline V gene are KGHSH and LQKENI. The germline V and J ends were trimmed by 3 bases and 0 bases, with 4 bases remaining between them. CDR3 loop: CASSPESTDTQYI. The CDR3 DNA reads as TGTGCCAGCTCACCGGAGAGCACAGATACGCAGTATATT.

The rearrangement uses TRBV13 and TRBJ2-7; 10 nucleotides align to TRBD2. CDR1 is PRHDT and CDR2 is FYEKMQ in the germline V gene (reference sequence). This CDR3 spans 15 amino acids. V was clipped by 6 bases and J by 0 bases; unmatched bases: 5. The CDR3 nucleotides are TGTGCCAGCAGGCATATAGCGGGAGGCTCCTACGAGCAGTACTTC. It codes for CASRHIAGGSYEQYF. The complete variable domain, with remaining parts taken from reference TRBV13 and TRBJ2-7, reads AAGVIQSPRHLIKEKRETATLKCYPIPRHDTVYWYQQGPGQDPQFLISFYEKMQSDKGSIPDRFSAQQFSDYHSELNMSSLELGDSALYFCASRHIAGGSYEQYFGPGTRLTVT.

The chain carries TRBV9 and TRBJ1-1; no reliable D call. The germline V and J ends were trimmed by 0 bases and 7 bases, with 10 bases remaining between them. This CDR3 is built from 13 residues. Germline loops: CDR1 SGDLS, CDR2 YYNGEE. In DNA form, the CDR3 reads TGTGCCAGCAGCGTAGTGCCAGGCCGTGAAGCTTTCTTT. Translating gives CASSVVPGREAFF.

This clonotype has ten or more counts. J is TRBJ2-1 and V is TRBV2, with TRBD2 as a possible D gene (7 bases). The V and J ends lost 7 bases and 8 bases respectively, with 21 bases between them. CDR3 length equals 15 residues. CDR1 is SNHLY, CDR2 FYNNEI, per germline. CDR3 in amino acids: CASIEGGGRGYEQFF. CDR3 DNA: TGTGCCAGCATCGAAGGGGGGGGGCGAGGTTATGAGCAGTTCTTC.

This clonotype was detected a few times. A read error may explain this, as a much larger clone is one base away. V is TRBV3-1 and J is TRBJ2-3, with no clear D. Per the germline V gene, CDR1 is LGHDT and CDR2 is YNNKEL (reference sequence). Trimming removed 2 bases at V and 5 bases at J, with 5 bases between. The CDR3 extends over 12 amino acids. The CDR3 sequence is CASSQTRDTQYF. CDR3 DNA sequence: TGTGCCAGCAGCCAAACCAGAGATACGCAGTATTTT.

This chain joins TRBV29-1 and TRBJ2-3, with D possibly TRBD2 on 5 matching bases. Germline CDR1 is SQVTM and CDR2 is ANQGSEA. V lost 6 bases and J lost 1, with 17 bases in between. CDR3 size: 15 residues. The CDR3 DNA reads as TGCAGCGTCGATTCGAGAAACGGGGGCACAGATACGCAGTATTTT. Its protein product is CSVDSRNGGTDTQYF.

The chain has TRBV19 and TRBJ2-1; TRBD1 is a possible D gene (6 bases). Germline values: CDR1 LNHDA, CDR2 SQIVND (reference sequence). Trimming took off 3 bases at V and 8 bases at J, with 17 bases between the two ends. The CDR3 extends over 15 amino acids. Here the CDR3 reads CASSMWGLRGDEQFF. In DNA, the CDR3 is TGTGCCAGTAGTATGTGGGGGCTAAGGGGAGATGAGCAGTTCTTC.

The rearrangement uses TRBV6-5 and TRBJ1-3; a possible D gene is TRBD1 (5 bases). Germline V gene data show CDR1 as MNHEY and CDR2 as SVGAGI. Trimming took off 0 bases at V and 4 bases at J, with 13 bases between the two ends. CDR3 size: 16 residues. The CDR3 DNA reads TGTGCCAGCAGTTACTCGACAGAGCCGGACGGAAACACCATATATTTT. Translation gives CASSYSTEPDGNTIYF.

This clonotype has a handful of counts. CDR3 region: CASSYVGSYNEQFF. Here the CDR3 DNA reads TGTGCCAGCAGTTACGTCGGCTCCTACAATGAGCAGTTCTTC. The V call is TRBV6-2 or TRBV6-3, the J call TRBJ2-1; D ambiguous. CDR1 and CDR2 (germline): MNHEY, SVGEGT. The CDR3 contains 14 residues. The V gene lost 2 bases and the J gene lost 0 bases, with 5 bases spanning the gap.

This clonotype was seen ten or more times. CDR3 DNA: TGTGCCAGCAGTCACGACACTGGCGGCAATGAGCAGTTCTTC. Protein sequence: CASSHDTGGNEQFF. The chain employs TRBV27 and TRBJ2-1; no clear D. Trimming took off 5 bases at V and 6 bases at J, with 14 bases between the two ends. In germline, CDR1 is MNHEY, CDR2 SMNVEV (reference sequence). The CDR3 length is 14 residues.

Many counts were recorded for this clonotype. The rearrangement links TRBV12-3 or TRBV12-4 to TRBJ1-2; 9 positions agree with TRBD1. V lost 1 base and J lost 4; bases outside the gene matches: 7. The CDR3 is 16 residues long. CDR3 DNA sequence: TGTGCCAGCAGTTTAGTTACAGGGGGCTACATCTATGGCTACACCTTC. Translating it yields CASSLVTGGYIYGYTF.